Following are 5 T cell receptor beta chains from one sample sequenced in a study of PD-1 blockade in classical Hodgkin lymphoma. Time point of the sample: cycle 4 day 1 (C4D1), after about 6 weeks of nivolumab. Each of the patients experienced relapse following autologous stem cell transplantation, and their brentuximab vedotin exposure differed. From thawed PBMCs, magnetic negative selection was used to isolate the CD8+ T cells. Generated by immunoSEQ multiplex PCR, the TCRdb table keeps only in-frame clones and is missing some. The table lists about 15,000 clones, around 86% of them singletons. The sample in question was CD8+ T cells from blood, obtained before the fourth cycle of nivolumab. The receptors were gathered from a human donor with classical Hodgkin lymphoma.

The chain couples TRBV11-2 to TRBJ2-7, with 9 bases fitting TRBD2. This CDR3 has 14 amino acids. Germline loops: CDR1 SGHAT, CDR2 FQNNGV. The ends lost 4 bases at V and 5 bases at J; junction bases unmatched: 6. This CDR3 reads CASSWLAGSNEQYF. The CDR3 coding sequence is TGTGCCAGCAGCTGGCTAGCGGGATCGAACGAGCAGTACTTC. Full variable domain (missing parts from reference TRBV11-2 and TRBJ2-7): EAGVAQSPRYKIIEKRQSVAFWCNPISGHATLYWYQQILGQGPKLLIQFQNNGVVDDSQLPKDRFSAERLKGVDSTLKIQPAKLEDSAVYLCASSWLAGSNEQYFGPGTRLTVT.

This sequence joins TRBV28 and TRBJ2-7; 7 nucleotides line up with TRBD2. With 4 bases clipped from V and 6 bases from J, the junction kept 9 bases outside the gene matches. Per germline, CDR1 MDHEN and CDR2 SYDVKM. CDR3 length equals 14 residues. The CDR3 protein is CASSSAPSGGEQYF. The CDR3 nucleotides read TGTGCCAGCAGTTCCGCCCCTAGCGGAGGCGAGCAGTACTTC.

This clone is a singleton in its sample. The chain links TRBV13 to TRBJ2-7, with 11 positions matching TRBD1. Germline trimming cut 5 bases from V and 3 bases from J; bases unmatched to any gene: 9. The CDR3 is 16 residues long. The germline V gene has CDR1 PRHDT and CDR2 FYEKMQ (reference sequence). The CDR3 DNA is TGTGCCAGCAGCGCCGGGACAGGGGGGTGGGGCTACGAGCAGTACTTC. Amino acid sequence: CASSAGTGGWGYEQYF. Using reference TRBV13 and TRBJ2-7 for the parts outside the CDR3, the full variable domain is AAGVIQSPRHLIKEKRETATLKCYPIPRHDTVYWYQQGPGQDPQFLISFYEKMQSDKGSIPDRFSAQQFSDYHSELNMSSLELGDSALYFCASSAGTGGWGYEQYFGPGTRLTVT.

V and J are TRBV13 and TRBJ1-1; D perhaps matches TRBD1 (6 bases). The CDR3 sequence is 14 residues long. The V end lost 3 bases, the J end lost 0 bases, and 8 bases lay between the germline ends. CDR1 PRHDT and CDR2 FYEKMQ come from the germline V gene (reference sequence). For the CDR3, the DNA is TGTGCCAGCAGCTTGGGGGGCATGAACACTGAAGCTTTCTTT. Amino acid sequence: CASSLGGMNTEAFF.

V and J are TRBV27 and TRBJ2-1; D not certain. Germline V gene sequence: CDR1 MNHEY, CDR2 SMNVEV (reference sequence). Trimming stripped 5 bases from V and 5 bases from J, with 13 bases between. This CDR3 is 14 amino acids long. DNA for the CDR3: TGTGCCAGCAGTCCCTCCCGGGCGAACAATGAGCAGTTCTTC. This encodes CASSPSRANNEQFF.